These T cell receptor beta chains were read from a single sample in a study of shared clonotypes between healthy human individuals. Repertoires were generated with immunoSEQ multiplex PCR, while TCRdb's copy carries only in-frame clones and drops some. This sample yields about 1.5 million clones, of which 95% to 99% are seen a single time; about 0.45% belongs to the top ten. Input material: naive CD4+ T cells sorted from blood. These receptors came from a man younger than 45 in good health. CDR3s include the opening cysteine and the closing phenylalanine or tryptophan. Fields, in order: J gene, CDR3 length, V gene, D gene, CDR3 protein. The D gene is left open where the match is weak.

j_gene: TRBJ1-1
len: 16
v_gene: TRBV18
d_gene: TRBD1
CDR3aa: CASSLTLEGQYTEAFF

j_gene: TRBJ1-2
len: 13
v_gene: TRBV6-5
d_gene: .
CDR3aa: CASSLRGPGGYTF

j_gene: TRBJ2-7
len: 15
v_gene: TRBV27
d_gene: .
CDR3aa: CASSLSSGGVHEQYF

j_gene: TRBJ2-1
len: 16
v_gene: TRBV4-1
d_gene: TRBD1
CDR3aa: CASSQPTGVSYNEQFF

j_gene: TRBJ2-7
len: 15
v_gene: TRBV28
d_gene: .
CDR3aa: CATQPPAGKFYEQYF

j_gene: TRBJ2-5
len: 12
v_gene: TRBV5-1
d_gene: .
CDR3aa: CASSLYSVPQYF

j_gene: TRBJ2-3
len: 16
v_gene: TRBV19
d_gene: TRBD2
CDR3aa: CASSLVLAGGTDTQYF

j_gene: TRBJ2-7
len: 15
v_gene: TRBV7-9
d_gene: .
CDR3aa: CASSHSHLSSYEQYF

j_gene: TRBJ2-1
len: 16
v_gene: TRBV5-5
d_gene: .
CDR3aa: CASSSGLPSSYNEQFF

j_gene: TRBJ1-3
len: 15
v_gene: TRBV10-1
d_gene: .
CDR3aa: CASSDVGTSGNTIYF

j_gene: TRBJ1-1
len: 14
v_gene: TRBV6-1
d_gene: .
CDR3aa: CASRAPGRNTEAFF

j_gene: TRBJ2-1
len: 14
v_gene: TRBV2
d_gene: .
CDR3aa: CASTPTNTPGGQFF

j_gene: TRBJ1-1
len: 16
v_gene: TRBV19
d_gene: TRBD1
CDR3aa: CASSMAGGVGLGEAFF

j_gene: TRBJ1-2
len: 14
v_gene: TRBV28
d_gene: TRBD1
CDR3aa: CASSLIQGGDGYTF

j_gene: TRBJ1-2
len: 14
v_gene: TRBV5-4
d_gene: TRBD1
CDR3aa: CASSPGQGAHGYTF

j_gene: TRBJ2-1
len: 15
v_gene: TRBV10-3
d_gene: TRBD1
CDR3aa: CAASRTGDPYNEQFF

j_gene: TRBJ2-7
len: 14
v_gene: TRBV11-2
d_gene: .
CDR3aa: CASSLVPGPYEQYF

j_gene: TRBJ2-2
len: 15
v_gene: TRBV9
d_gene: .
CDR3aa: CASSVASRYTGELFF

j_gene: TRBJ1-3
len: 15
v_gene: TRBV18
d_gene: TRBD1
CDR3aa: CASSLTGTGENTIYF

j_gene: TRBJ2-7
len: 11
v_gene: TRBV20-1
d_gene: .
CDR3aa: CSASLAYEQYF

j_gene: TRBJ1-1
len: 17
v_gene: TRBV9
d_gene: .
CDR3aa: CASSVAGWGKGNTEAFF

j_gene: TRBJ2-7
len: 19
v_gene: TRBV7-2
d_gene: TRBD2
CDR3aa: CASSLARLPSGSQGYEQYF

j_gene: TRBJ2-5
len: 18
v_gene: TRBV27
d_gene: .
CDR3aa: CASSLFSLNPGFLETQYF

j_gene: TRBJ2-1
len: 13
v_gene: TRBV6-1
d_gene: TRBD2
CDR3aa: CASLGLAGVKQFF

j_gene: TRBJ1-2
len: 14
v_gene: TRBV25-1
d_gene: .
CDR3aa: CASSPPTGLYGYTF

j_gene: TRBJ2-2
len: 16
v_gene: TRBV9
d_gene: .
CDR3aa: CASSVGSQTNTGELFF

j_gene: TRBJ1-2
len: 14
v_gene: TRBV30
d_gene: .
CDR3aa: CAWIAGTNNYGYTF

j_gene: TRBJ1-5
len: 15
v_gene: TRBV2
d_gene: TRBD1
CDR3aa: CASRLGQGDNQPQHF

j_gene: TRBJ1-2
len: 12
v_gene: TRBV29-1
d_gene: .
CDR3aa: CSVASGLSGYTF